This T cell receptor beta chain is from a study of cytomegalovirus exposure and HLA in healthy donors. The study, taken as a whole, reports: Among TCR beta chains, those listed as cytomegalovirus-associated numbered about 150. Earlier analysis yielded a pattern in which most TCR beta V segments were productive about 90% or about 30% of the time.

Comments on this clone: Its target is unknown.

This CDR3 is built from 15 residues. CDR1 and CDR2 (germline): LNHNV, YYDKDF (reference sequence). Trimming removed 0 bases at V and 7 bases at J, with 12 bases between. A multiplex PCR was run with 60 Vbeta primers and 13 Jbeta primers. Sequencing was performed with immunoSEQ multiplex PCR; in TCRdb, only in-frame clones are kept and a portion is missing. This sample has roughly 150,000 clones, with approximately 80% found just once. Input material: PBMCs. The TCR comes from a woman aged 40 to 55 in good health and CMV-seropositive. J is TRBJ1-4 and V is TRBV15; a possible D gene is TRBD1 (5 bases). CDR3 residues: CATSREGRRGEKLFF. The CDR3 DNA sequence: TGTGCCACCAGCAGAGAAGGGCGAAGGGGTGAAAAACTGTTTTTT.